The TCR beta chain described here comes from a study of T cells in Graves' hyperthyroidism and ophthalmopathy (dated by TCRdb to about 2019). In the study overall: Peripheral blood was sampled at the time of initial diagnosis, prior to any treatment. The 95 to 100 discovery patients were randomly divided into training and test sets at a 7:3 ratio. A discovery cohort of around 98 patients, about 44 with Graves' ophthalmopathy and 55 to 60 with stable Graves' hyperthyroidism, was used to find distinguishing TCR V-J signatures. Whether ophthalmopathy could be predicted prospectively was tested in an independent validation cohort made up of roughly 19 hyperthyroidism patients plus 17 patients who later progressed to ophthalmopathy. Thyroid tissue and blood T-cell repertoires from over 5 Graves' hyperthyroidism patients were also compared in the study. TCR Vbeta CDR3 sequencing of approximately 140 peripheral blood samples (under 45 ophthalmopathy, some 75 hyperthyroidism and roughly 17 progressor patients) is reported in the paper. Once sampling was done, hyperthyroidism patients were given methimazole at a starting dose of 30 mg daily, whereas ophthalmopathy patients were given high-dose intravenous methylprednisolone. The study at large found these results: A model built on a 13 V-J signature distinguished ophthalmopathy from stable hyperthyroidism, reaching roughly 88% sensitivity and about 81% specificity in cross-validation and 80%/75% in testing. No statistical method was used to set the sample size in advance, and investigators knew the group allocation. In validation, progression to ophthalmopathy was predicted by the model with more than 65% sensitivity and 72% to 85% specificity, a median of 6.5 months before onset. Most expanded thyroid clonotypes (frequency above 0.001) were also detected in blood, suggesting blood repertoires may reflect thyroid immune responses.

CDR1 and CDR2 are read off the germline V gene as MDHEN and SYDVKM. The CDR3 has 14 amino acids, counting the end cysteine and phenylalanine. Solely the CDR3 DNA is kept, with 42 bases framed from the first base. V loses 8 bases, J loses 1 base, and the germline ends lie 12 bases apart. Ophthalmopathy patients had moderately to severely active disease, Clinical Activity Score of at least 3, NOSPECS grade of at least 4, and duration under 3 months. The study excluded patients with uncontrolled infections, other autoimmune diseases, pregnancy or lactation. Diagnoses relied on clinical symptoms, serum thyroxine and TRAb, thyroid ultrasound and orbital computed tomography. PBMCs were isolated from more than 8 ml of fresh peripheral blood by Ficoll-Paque density gradient centrifugation. Total RNA was extracted using Trizol reagent, and RNA quality was assessed on an Agilent 2100 Bioanalyzer. The TCR beta CDR3 regions were amplified from the RNA transcripts. For the first round of RT-PCR on the TCR CDR3, the HTBI primer set was used together with the Qiagen OneStep RT-PCR kit. Libraries were constructed in a second round of multiplex PCR, after which size selection and purification were performed. Sequencing of the libraries was done on an Illumina HiSeq2000 using paired-end 100 bp reads. In the paper's pipeline: Raw data were processed with SOAPnuke, discarding reads with adapters, uncalled bases, mean Phred below 15, or no exact constant-primer or identifier match. COPE v1.2.5 was used to merge the high-quality paired reads, and each unique nucleotide sequence was defined as a clonotype. MiTCR v1.1 was used to align clonotypes to the IMGT TRBV, TRBD and TRBJ reference segments. Only V-J combinations with frequency above 0.0001, covering 99% to 99.2% of repertoires, were analysed. The TCS score was defined as F50 (clonal expansion) divided by E x V (chaos), with BLOSUM62-based TCRdist calculated between CDR3 peptides within each V-J. Welch's t-statistics and random forest reduced fewer than 550 V-J features to 13, which were used in a naive Bayes classifier (R e1071). The public reads were reprocessed in TCRdb via fastp at Q25 and MiXCR, keeping in-frame beta chains. CDR3 protein sequences are deduplicated, and each keeps its most common genes and DNA. The V and J calls here are based on TCRdb, not the publication. This sample has about 590,000 distinct CDR3 sequences in its table, and 12% to 15% of those were observed once. The top ten constitute around 7% of the sample.

The sample holds many counts of this clonotype. Its specific antigen is unknown. No qualities accompany the bases; no much larger clone lies one base away. This clonotype was obtained from a woman in her late teens or twenties with Graves' ophthalmopathy. The chain was built from TRBV28 and TRBJ1-5, with TRBD1 as a weak D call on 5 bases. The sample consisted of blood. The DNA is as follows: TGTGCCAGCTTTCAGGGAGGGAGCAATCAGCCCCAGCATTTT. This encodes CASFQGGSNQPQHF.